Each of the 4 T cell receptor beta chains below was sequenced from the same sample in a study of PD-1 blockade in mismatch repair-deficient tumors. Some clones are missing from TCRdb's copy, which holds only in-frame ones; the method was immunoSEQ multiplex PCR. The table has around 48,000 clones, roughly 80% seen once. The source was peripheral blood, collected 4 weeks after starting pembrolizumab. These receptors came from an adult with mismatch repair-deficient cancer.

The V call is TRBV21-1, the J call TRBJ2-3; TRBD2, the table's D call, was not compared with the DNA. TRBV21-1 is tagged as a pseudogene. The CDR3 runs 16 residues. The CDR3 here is CASSKGSGRGTDTQYF. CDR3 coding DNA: TGTGCCAGCAGCAAAGGTAGCGGGAGGGGTACAGATACGCAGTATTTT.

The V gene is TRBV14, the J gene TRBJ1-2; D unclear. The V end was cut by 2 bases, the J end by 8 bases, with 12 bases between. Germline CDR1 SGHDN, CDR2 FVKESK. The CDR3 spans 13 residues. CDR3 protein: CASSQIRRTGYTF. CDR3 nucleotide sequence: TGTGCCAGCAGCCAAATTAGGCGAACCGGCTACACCTTC.

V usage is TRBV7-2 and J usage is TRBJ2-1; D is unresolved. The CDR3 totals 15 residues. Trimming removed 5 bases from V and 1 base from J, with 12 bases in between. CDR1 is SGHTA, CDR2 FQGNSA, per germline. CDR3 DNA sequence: TGTGCCAGCAGCCGTCGGCCGGATTCCTACAATGAGCAGTTCTTC. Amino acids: CASSRRPDSYNEQFF. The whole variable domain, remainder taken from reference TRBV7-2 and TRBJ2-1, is GAGVSQSPSNKVTEKGKDVELRCDPISGHTALYWYRQSLGQGLEFLIYFQGNSAPDKSGLPSDRFSAERTGGSVSTLTIQRTQQEDSAVYLCASSRRPDSYNEQFFGPGTRLTVL.

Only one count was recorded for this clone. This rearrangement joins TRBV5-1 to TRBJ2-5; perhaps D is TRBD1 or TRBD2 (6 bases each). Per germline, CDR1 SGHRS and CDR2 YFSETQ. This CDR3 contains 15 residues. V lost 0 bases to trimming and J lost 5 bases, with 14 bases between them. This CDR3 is CASSLVPGAGETQYF. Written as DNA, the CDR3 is TGCGCCAGCAGCTTGGTACCGGGGGCGGGTGAGACCCAGTACTTC.